A selection of T cell receptor beta chains follows, all from one sample in a study of T cell responses to AZD1222 COVID-19 vaccine. Assay: immunoSEQ multiplex PCR; the TCRdb copy retains only in-frame clones and omits some. The data show 150,000 to 200,000 clones, around 90% seen once. The sequencing here drew on peripheral blood, taken on day 0 of AZD1222 vaccination. The receptors were gathered from an adult in good health. Each CDR3 is given without its conserved first and last residue.

TRBJ1-2 | TRBV18 | ASSRNRGDSRNNYGYT
TRBJ1-4 | TRBV6-2/TRBV6-3 | ASSYSGQSVRGEKLF
TRBJ1-1 | TRBV6-5 | ASSYSSGGTEAF
TRBJ2-1 | TRBV9 | ASSGGLAGGNEQF
TRBJ2-7 | TRBV28 | ASSDSGQVSYEQY
TRBJ1-3 | TRBV5-1 | ASGPGQGAPGNTIY
TRBJ2-5 | TRBV11-2 | ASSSNSGGAGETQY
TRBJ1-6 | TRBV9 | ASSVAGGIRSPLH
TRBJ2-7 | TRBV15 | ATSRDDYEQY
TRBJ2-7 | TRBV6-5 | ASGRARGSYEQY
TRBJ1-5 | TRBV19 | ASSIGGFHNQPQH
TRBJ1-5 | TRBV7-8 | ASSSGGVSNQPQH
TRBJ2-2 | TRBV6-5 | ASSPLGGNTGELF
TRBJ2-1 | TRBV28 | ASRSLAGGVDEQF
TRBJ1-2 | TRBV10-3 | ASRQGLDYGYT
TRBJ1-2 | TRBV30 | AWSTGGNYGYT
TRBJ2-3 | TRBV11-3 | ASSFGGGVTDTQY
TRBJ1-1 | TRBV20-1 | SAQRGGEAF
TRBJ2-3 | TRBV28 | ASSLFLGLAGTHDTQY
TRBJ1-1 | TRBV11-3 | ASSLNRNTEAF
TRBJ2-1 | TRBV28 | ASSFADGHNEQF
TRBJ2-2 | TRBV11-3 | ASSSLAGGATGELF
TRBJ1-1 | TRBV5-4 | ASSFSNTEAF
TRBJ2-1 | TRBV15 | ATSRGGREYNEQF
TRBJ2-3 | TRBV7-7 | ASSLTGGAGDTQY
TRBJ1-2 | TRBV9 | ASSPSGNYGYT
TRBJ2-2 | TRBV5-1 | ASSLREETGELF
TRBJ2-1 | TRBV5-4 | ASSSELAGGWNEQF
TRBJ2-5 | TRBV29-1 | SVGSTGVETQY
TRBJ2-1 | TRBV5-1 | ASSLDGSGTGERKF
TRBJ1-6 | TRBV7-2 | ASSLVRSTGRDSPLH
TRBJ2-7 | TRBV27 | ASSSGTSNQREQY
TRBJ2-5 | TRBV9 | ASSVAGLAAQETQY
TRBJ2-7 | TRBV5-5 | ASRMGGGFTYEQY
TRBJ2-2 | TRBV29-1 | SVAREGVGELF
TRBJ1-5 | TRBV28 | ASSLQGLRQPQH
TRBJ1-1 | TRBV28 | ASSQTTEGAF